This T cell receptor beta chain emerged from a study of OX40 agonist ivuxolimab in advanced cancers. In the study overall: One hepatocellular carcinoma and two cutaneous melanoma patients partially responded. Study conclusions and caveats: Fewer expanded clones were found on average in CD4+ than in CD8+ T cells.

The method was immunoSEQ multiplex PCR; TCRdb's version includes in-frame clones alone and lacks a portion of them. Among about 77,000 clones listed, about 90% were seen once. In germline, CDR1 is SGHRS, CDR2 YFSETQ. V lost 7 bases and J 1 base, leaving 7 bases between the germline ends. This CDR3 spans 12 amino acids. With regard to this clone: The antigen remains unidentified.

Autoimmune disease history or systemic immunosuppression excluded patients. Sampling times: baseline, cycle 4 day 1, cycle 7 day 1. This TCR derives from an adult with an advanced solid tumor such as melanoma, head and neck, liver or kidney cancer. The sample consisted of CD4+ or CD8+ T cells sorted from blood, taken in a trial of the OX40 agonist ivuxolimab. The rearrangement uses TRBV5-1 and TRBJ2-3, with TRBD2 as a possible D gene (5 bases). The CDR3 bases are TGCGCCAGCGCGCGGGGCACAGATACGCAGTATTTT. Translated, it gives CASARGTDTQYF.